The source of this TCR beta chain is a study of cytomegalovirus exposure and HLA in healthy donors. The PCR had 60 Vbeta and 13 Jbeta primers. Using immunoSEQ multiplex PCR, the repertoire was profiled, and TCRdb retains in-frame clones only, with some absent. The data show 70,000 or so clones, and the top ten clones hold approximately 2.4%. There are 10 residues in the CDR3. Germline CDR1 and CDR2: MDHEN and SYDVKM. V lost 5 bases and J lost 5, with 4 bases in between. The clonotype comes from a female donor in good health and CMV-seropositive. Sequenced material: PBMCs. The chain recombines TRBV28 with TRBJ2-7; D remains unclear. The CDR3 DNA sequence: TGTGCCAGCAGTCATGACGAGCAGTACTTC. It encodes CASSHDEQYF.